The 12 T cell receptor beta chains below were found in one sample sequenced in a study of shared clonotypes between healthy human individuals. Here immunoSEQ multiplex PCR was the method, and the copy in TCRdb shows in-frame clones only, minus some. Among about 520,000 clones, 95% to 96% were seen once, and the ten largest hold around 0.066%. Sequenced material: naive CD4+ T cells sorted from blood. As for subset: CD45RA+ positively selected. Source of these receptors: a woman in her twenties or thirties in good health.

This clone was counted a few times. The rearrangement links TRBV19 to TRBJ1-5; TRBD1 might be the D (6 bases). CDR3 length: 13 amino acids. V lost 7 bases, J lost 6 bases, and 13 bases lay in between. Germline values: CDR1 LNHDA, CDR2 SQIVND (reference sequence). The CDR3, as DNA: TGTGCCAGTACCCCACAGGGCGGTCAGCCCCAGCATTTT. Translation: CASTPQGGQPQHF.

The chain carries TRBV28 and TRBJ2-2, with TRBD2 matching 9 bases. The CDR3 length is 17 residues. V lost 7 bases, J lost 6 bases, and 15 bases stayed unmatched. Germline V gives CDR1 MDHEN, CDR2 SYDVKM. The CDR3 region has the DNA TGTGCCAGCACCTTACGACTAGCGGTAGGGGTCTCCGGGGAGCTGTTTTTT. Its translation is CASTLRLAVGVSGELFF.

The J gene is TRBJ1-2, the V gene TRBV6-1; 7 bases match TRBD1. J gave up 5 bases and V 8 bases, and 14 bases lay outside the gene matches. The CDR3 contains 15 residues. Germline CDR1 MNHNS, CDR2 SASEGT. The CDR3 sequence: CASYRRGQQGYGYTF. The CDR3 DNA sequence: TGTGCCAGCTACCGGCGGGGACAGCAGGGGTATGGCTACACCTTC.

The chain employs TRBV5-1 and TRBJ2-1; possible D gene TRBD1, 5 bases. Germline V CDR1 and CDR2: SGHRS, YFSETQ. The ends were cut back, 3 bases at V and 5 bases at J, with 30 bases in the middle. The CDR3 has 20 amino acids. Here the CDR3 DNA reads TGCGCCAGCAGCTACGAACCTCTGCTTGGGGCCCGTCGGGTAGACAATGAGCAGTTCTTC. Its translation is CASSYEPLLGARRVDNEQFF.

CDR3 nucleotide sequence: TGTGCCAGCAGTCCACCGCTAGCAACTAGCGGGAGCCCCTACGAGCAGTACTTC. This codes for CASSPPLATSGSPYEQYF. V usage is TRBV2 and J usage is TRBJ2-7; 11 bases fit TRBD2. This CDR3 spans 18 amino acids. CDR1 SNHLY and CDR2 FYNNEI come from the germline V gene. Trimming removed 5 bases from V and 2 bases from J; junction bases left unmatched: 14.

This chain connects TRBV4-1 to TRBJ2-3, with 11 positions matching TRBD2. Trimming at V came to 0 bases and at J to 4 bases, leaving 9 bases not matched to a gene. The germline V gene encodes CDR1 MGHRA and CDR2 YSYEKL. CDR3 size: 18 residues. Written as DNA, the CDR3 is TGCGCCAGCAGCCAAGATCGTCAACTAGCGGGAGTTCCAGATACGCAGTATTTT. Translation: CASSQDRQLAGVPDTQYF.

This chain joins TRBV28 and TRBJ2-7, with a possible D match to TRBD1 (5 bases). V was pared by 8 bases and J by 6 bases, with 17 bases between. The CDR3 contains 13 residues. Germline V gene lookup returns CDR1 MDHEN and CDR2 SYDVKM. The CDR3, as DNA: TGTGCCAGCCTTAGTCAGGGATTTGGCGAGCAGTACTTC. Protein: CASLSQGFGEQYF.

The chain recombines TRBV19 with TRBJ2-1; 7 bases are a match to TRBD2. With 3 bases clipped from V and 0 bases from J, the junction kept 5 bases outside the gene matches. There are 16 residues in the CDR3. In germline, CDR1 is LNHDA, CDR2 SQIVND (reference sequence). CDR3 bases: TGTGCCAGTAGTATTCAGCTAGCGGCCTCCTACAATGAGCAGTTCTTC. This gives the protein CASSIQLAASYNEQFF.

Only a few counts were recorded for this clone. This sequence joins TRBV18 and TRBJ1-1; D not certain. CDR3 length equals 12 residues. CDR1 is KGHSH and CDR2 is LQKENI in the germline V gene. V dropped 3 bases and J dropped 6 bases, with 8 bases sitting between them. The CDR3 sequence: CASSPDESEAFF. The CDR3 coding sequence is TGTGCCAGCTCACCCGACGAATCTGAAGCTTTCTTT.

The V and J genes are TRBV7-3 and TRBJ2-4; D remains unclear. Trimming pared 8 bases from V and 3 bases from J, leaving 5 bases between. Germline assignment: CDR1 SGHTA and CDR2 FQGTGA. This CDR3 contains 11 residues. The CDR3 DNA is TGTGCCAGCCTAGGCAAAAACATTCAGTACTTC. Protein product: CASLGKNIQYF.

V gene TRBV7-2 combines with J gene TRBJ2-5; 8 bases are a match to TRBD1. Germline CDR1 and CDR2: SGHTA and FQGNSA. J lost 4 bases, V lost 0 bases, and 13 bases had no gene match. This CDR3 has 18 amino acids. The CDR3 is CASSLAPSGTGSGETQYF. Written as DNA, the CDR3 is TGTGCCAGCAGCTTAGCACCATCCGGGACAGGCTCCGGAGAGACCCAGTACTTC.

The V and J genes are TRBV19 and TRBJ2-2; TRBD1 matches at 7 bases. The V and J ends lost 5 bases and 2 bases, in that order; junction bases with no gene match: 2. The CDR3 contains 14 residues. Per germline, CDR1 LNHDA and CDR2 SQIVND (reference sequence). The CDR3 loop reads CASSDRANTGELFF. For the CDR3, the DNA is TGTGCCAGTAGTGACAGGGCAAACACCGGGGAGCTGTTTTTT.